The next 12 T cell receptor beta chains were all read from a single sample in a study of T-cell memory formation after mild COVID-19. Using its own MiXCR run on the 5' RACE reads, TCRdb lists one record per CDR3 protein. The table lists under 650,000 distinct CDR3 sequences, about a sixth of them singletons. What was sequenced was PBMCs or a T cell subset sorted from them (not recorded which). The receptors derive from an adult woman who had mild COVID-19 (a few samples of this study predate the infection). Cell type and time point are not known.

This clonotype occurred a few times. CDR3 nucleotides: TGCAGTGCTAGAGATCCCAGCGGGAACACAGATACGCAGTATTTT. Protein sequence: CSARDPSGNTDTQYF. The V and J genes are TRBV20-1 and TRBJ2-3; 7 bases line up with TRBD2. CDR3 length equals 15 residues. The V gene end was trimmed by 0 bases and the J gene end by 2 bases; junction bases not matched to a gene: 5. Germline CDR1 is DFQATT and CDR2 is SNEGSKA (reference sequence).

V gene TRBV7-8 combines with J gene TRBJ1-1; D not certain. CDR3 length: 13 residues. CDR1 and CDR2 from the germline V gene are SGHVS and FQNEAQ. Trimming took off 5 bases at V and 4 bases at J, with 11 bases between the two ends. CDR3 in DNA: TGTGCCAGCAGCCATACGGGCCCCACTGAAGCTTTCTTT. Protein: CASSHTGPTEAFF.

The V gene is TRBV12-3 or TRBV12-4, the J gene TRBJ2-5; 7 bases agree with TRBD1. Trimming removed 5 bases from V and 0 bases from J; junction bases left unmatched: 3. The CDR3 is made up of 14 amino acids. The CDR3 loop reads CASSPGQHQETQYF. The CDR3 DNA reads TGTGCCAGCAGTCCGGGACAGCACCAAGAGACCCAGTACTTC.

This clonotype came up a few times. The V and J genes are TRBV27 and TRBJ2-7; TRBD2 matches at 9 bases. CDR1 is MNHEY, CDR2 SMNVEV, per germline (reference sequence). This CDR3 is built from 14 residues. The ends lost 6 bases at V and 3 bases at J; junction bases unmatched: 6. The CDR3 coding sequence is TGTGCCAGCAGCATCGGACTAGCGTACTACGAGCAGTACTTC. It codes for CASSIGLAYYEQYF.

The count of this clonotype is one. The chain recombines TRBV6-1 with TRBJ1-2; TRBD1 aligns across 7 bases. The CDR3 is 17 amino acids. The trim removed 1 base at V and 8 bases at J, leaving 16 bases unmatched. Germline assignment: CDR1 MNHNS and CDR2 SASEGT. The CDR3, as DNA: TGTGCCAGCAGTGAAGACGGCACAGGGGATTGGTTCTGGGGCTACACCTTC. Protein: CASSEDGTGDWFWGYTF.

This clonotype was detected a few times. The chain couples TRBV12-3 or TRBV12-4 to TRBJ2-3, with 13 bases fitting TRBD2. This CDR3 comprises 16 residues. With 6 bases clipped from V and 6 bases from J, the junction kept 9 bases outside the gene matches. The CDR3 loop is CASSRTSGSGLDTQYF. In nucleotides, the CDR3 is TGTGCCAGCAGCCGGACTAGCGGGAGCGGTTTGGATACGCAGTATTTT.

This clonotype was detected a few times. CDR3 protein: CASSHGRSNNEQFF. The CDR3 region has the DNA TGCGCCAGCAGCCACGGGAGGTCTAACAATGAGCAGTTCTTC. The chain joins TRBV4-3 to TRBJ2-1; 7 bases line up with TRBD2. V gave up 3 bases and J gave up 5 bases; unmatched junction bases: 4. The germline CDR1 and CDR2 sequences are LGHNA and YSLEER. This CDR3 has 14 amino acids.

The V call is TRBV29-1, the J call TRBJ2-7; TRBD1 agrees at 7 bases. V lost 4 bases and J lost 3; bases outside the gene matches: 3. CDR1 is SQVTM, CDR2 ANQGSEA, per germline. The CDR3 sequence is 12 residues long. CDR3 coding DNA: TGCAGCGTTGGCTGGACAGGCTACGAGCAGTACTTC. Protein: CSVGWTGYEQYF.

This CDR3 reads CSVGTDSSYNEQFF. The CDR3 DNA follows: TGCAGTGTCGGGACGGATAGCTCCTACAATGAGCAGTTCTTC. The rearrangement links TRBV20-1 to TRBJ2-1; D might be TRBD1 or TRBD2, each matching 5 bases. The V end lost 7 bases, the J end lost 0 bases, and 13 bases lay between the germline ends. Germline-derived CDR1 and CDR2 are DFQATT and SNEGSKA (reference sequence). This CDR3 comprises 14 residues.

This clonotype was seen only a few times. The chain is built from TRBV6-5 and TRBJ2-7; D gene unclear. Trimming took off 4 bases at V and 6 bases at J, with 10 bases between the two ends. The CDR3 sequence is 12 residues long. The germline V gene encodes CDR1 MNHEY and CDR2 SVGAGI. The CDR3 region has the DNA TGTGCCAGCAGTTCGACCTATTCCGAGCAGTACTTC. Amino acid sequence: CASSSTYSEQYF.

The CDR3 spells CASSVSTSGLPEEQYF. The CDR3 nucleotides read TGTGCCAGCAGCGTAAGTACTAGCGGGCTCCCGGAGGAGCAGTACTTC. This chain links TRBV9 with TRBJ2-7; 9 bases line up with TRBD2. V was clipped by 1 base and J by 7 bases; unmatched bases: 12. This CDR3 contains 16 residues. Germline assignment: CDR1 SGDLS and CDR2 YYNGEE.

This clonotype was observed a handful of times. The V and J genes are TRBV18 and TRBJ2-1; perhaps TRBD2 as D (6 bases). Per the germline V gene, CDR1 is KGHSH and CDR2 is LQKENI. V lost 11 bases and J lost 0, with 14 bases in between. The CDR3 has 14 amino acids. CDR3 coding DNA: TGTGCCGGATCCGGAGGGGCCTCCTACAATGAGCAGTTCTTC. This gives the protein CAGSGGASYNEQFF. Full variable domain (remainder filled in from reference TRBV18 and TRBJ2-1): NAGVMQNPRHLVRRRGQEARLRCSPMKGHSHVYWYRQLPEEGLKFMVYLQKENIIDESGMPKERFSAEFPKEGPSILRIQQVVRGDSAAYFCAGSGGASYNEQFFGPGTRLTVL.